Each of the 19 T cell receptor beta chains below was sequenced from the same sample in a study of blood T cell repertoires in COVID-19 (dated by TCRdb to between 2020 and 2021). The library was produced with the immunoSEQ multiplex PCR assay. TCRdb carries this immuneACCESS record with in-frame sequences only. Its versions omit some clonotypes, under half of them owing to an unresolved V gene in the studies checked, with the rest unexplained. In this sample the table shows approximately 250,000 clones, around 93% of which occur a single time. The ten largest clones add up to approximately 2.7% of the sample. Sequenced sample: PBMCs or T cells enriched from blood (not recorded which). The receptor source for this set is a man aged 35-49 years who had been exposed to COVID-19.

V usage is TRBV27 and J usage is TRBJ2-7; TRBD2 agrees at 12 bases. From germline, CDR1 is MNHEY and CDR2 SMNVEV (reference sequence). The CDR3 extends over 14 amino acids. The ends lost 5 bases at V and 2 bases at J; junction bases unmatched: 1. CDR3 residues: CASSLAGGPYEQYF. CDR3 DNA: TGTGCCAGCAGTCTAGCGGGAGGGCCCTACGAGCAGTACTTC.

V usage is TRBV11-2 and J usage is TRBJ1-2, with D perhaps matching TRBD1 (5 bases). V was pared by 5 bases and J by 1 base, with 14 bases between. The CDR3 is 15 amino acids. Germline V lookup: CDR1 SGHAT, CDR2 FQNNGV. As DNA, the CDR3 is TGTGCCAGCAGCGCGCAAAAGGGACTTAACTATGGCTACACCTTC. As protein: CASSAQKGLNYGYTF. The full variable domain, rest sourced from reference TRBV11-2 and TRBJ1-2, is EAGVAQSPRYKIIEKRQSVAFWCNPISGHATLYWYQQILGQGPKLLIQFQNNGVVDDSQLPKDRFSAERLKGVDSTLKIQPAKLEDSAVYLCASSAQKGLNYGYTFGSGTRLTVV.

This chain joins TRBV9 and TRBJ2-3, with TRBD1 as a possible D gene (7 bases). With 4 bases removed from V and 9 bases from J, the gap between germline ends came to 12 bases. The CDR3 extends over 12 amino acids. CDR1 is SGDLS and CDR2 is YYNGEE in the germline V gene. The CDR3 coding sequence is TGTGCCAGCAGCAGCTCAGGGGGGACGCAGTATTTT. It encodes CASSSSGGTQYF.

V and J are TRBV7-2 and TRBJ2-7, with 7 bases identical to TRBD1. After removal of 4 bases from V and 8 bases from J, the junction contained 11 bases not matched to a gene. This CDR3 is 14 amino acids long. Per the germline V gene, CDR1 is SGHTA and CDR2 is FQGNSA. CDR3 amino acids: CASSSTPRGLKQYF. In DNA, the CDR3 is TGTGCCAGCAGCTCTACCCCAAGGGGGCTGAAGCAGTACTTC.

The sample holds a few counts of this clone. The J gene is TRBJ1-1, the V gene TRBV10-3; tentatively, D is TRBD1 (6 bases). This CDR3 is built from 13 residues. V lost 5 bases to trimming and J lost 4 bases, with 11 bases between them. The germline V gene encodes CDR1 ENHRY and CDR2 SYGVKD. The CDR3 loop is CAISRTGTTEAFF. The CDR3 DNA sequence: TGTGCCATCAGTCGAACAGGGACCACTGAAGCTTTCTTT.

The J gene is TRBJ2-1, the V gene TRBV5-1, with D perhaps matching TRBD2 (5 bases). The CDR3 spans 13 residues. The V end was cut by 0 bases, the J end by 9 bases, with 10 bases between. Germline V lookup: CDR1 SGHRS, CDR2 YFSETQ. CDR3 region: CASSLGGSIEQFF. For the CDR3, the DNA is TGCGCCAGCAGCTTGGGTGGGAGTATTGAGCAGTTCTTC.

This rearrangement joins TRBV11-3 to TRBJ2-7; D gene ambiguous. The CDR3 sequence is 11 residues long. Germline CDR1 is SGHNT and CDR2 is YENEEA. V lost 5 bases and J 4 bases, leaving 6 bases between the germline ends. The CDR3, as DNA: TGTGCCAGCAGCGACGGGTACGAGCAGTACTTC. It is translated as CASSDGYEQYF. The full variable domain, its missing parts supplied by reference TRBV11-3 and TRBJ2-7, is EAGVVQSPRYKIIEKKQPVAFWCNPISGHNTLYWYLQNLGQGPELLIRYENEEAVDDSQLPKDRFSAERLKGVDSTLKIQPAELGDSAVYLCASSDGYEQYFGPGTRLTVT.

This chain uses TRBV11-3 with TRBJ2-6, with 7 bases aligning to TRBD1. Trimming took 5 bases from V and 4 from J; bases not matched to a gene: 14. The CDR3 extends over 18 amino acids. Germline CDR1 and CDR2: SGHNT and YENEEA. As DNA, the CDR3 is TGTGCCAGCAGCGATAGAGTCACAGGGGCGACGGGGGCCAACGTCCTGACTTTC. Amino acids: CASSDRVTGATGANVLTF.

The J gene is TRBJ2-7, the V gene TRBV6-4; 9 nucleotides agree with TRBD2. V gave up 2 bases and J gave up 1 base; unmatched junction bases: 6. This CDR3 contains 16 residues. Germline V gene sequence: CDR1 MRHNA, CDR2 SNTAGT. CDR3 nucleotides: TGTGCCAGCAGTGACATAAATAGCGGGAGTTCCTACGAGCAGTACTTC. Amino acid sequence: CASSDINSGSSYEQYF.

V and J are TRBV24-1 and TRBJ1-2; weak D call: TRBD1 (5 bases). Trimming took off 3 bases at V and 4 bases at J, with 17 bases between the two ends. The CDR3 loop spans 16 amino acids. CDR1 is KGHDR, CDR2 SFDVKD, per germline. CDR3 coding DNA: TGTGCCACCAGTGATAACCCGGGGACTCCCGGCTATGGCTACACCTTC. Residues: CATSDNPGTPGYGYTF.

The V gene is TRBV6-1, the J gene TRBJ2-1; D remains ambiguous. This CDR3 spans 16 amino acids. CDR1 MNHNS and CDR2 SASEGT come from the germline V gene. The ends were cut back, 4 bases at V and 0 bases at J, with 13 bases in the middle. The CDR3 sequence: CASSALIASSYNEQFF. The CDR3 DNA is TGTGCCAGCAGTGCCCTAATTGCTAGCTCCTACAATGAGCAGTTCTTC.

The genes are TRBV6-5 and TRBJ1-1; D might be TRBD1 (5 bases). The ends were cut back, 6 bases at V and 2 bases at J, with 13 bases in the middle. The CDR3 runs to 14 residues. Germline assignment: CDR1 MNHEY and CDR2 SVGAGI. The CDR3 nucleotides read TGTGCCAGCAGCTTCGGCAGGGTAAACACTGAAGCTTTCTTT. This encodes CASSFGRVNTEAFF.

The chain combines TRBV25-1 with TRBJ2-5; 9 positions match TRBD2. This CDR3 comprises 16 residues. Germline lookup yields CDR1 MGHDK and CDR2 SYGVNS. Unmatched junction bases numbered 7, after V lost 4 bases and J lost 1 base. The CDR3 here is CASSVSASGTQETQYF. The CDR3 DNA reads TGTGCCAGCAGTGTTTCGGCTAGCGGGACCCAAGAGACCCAGTACTTC.

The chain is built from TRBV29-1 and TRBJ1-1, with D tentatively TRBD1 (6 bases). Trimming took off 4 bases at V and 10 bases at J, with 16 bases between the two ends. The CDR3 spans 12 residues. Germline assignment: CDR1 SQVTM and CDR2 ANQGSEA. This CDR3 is CSVALQGSGAFF. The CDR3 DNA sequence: TGCAGCGTTGCCCTGCAGGGGTCTGGAGCTTTCTTT.

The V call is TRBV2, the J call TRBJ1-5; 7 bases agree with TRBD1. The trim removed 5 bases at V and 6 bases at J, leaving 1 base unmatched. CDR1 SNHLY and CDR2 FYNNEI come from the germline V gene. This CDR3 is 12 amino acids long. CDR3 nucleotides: TGTGCCAGCAGTTGGGACAGTCAGCCCCAGCATTTT. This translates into CASSWDSQPQHF.

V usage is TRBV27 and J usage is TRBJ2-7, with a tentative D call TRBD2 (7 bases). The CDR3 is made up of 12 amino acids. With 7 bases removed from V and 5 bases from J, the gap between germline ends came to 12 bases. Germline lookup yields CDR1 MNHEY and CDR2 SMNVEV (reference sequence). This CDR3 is CASIGGAHEQYF. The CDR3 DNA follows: TGTGCCAGCATAGGGGGGGCCCACGAGCAGTACTTC.

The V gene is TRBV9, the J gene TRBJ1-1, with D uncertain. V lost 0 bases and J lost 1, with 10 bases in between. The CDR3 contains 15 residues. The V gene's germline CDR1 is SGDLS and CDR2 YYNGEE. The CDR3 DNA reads TGTGCCAGCAGCGTAGGCAGTAGCGGGAACACTGAAGCTTTCTTT. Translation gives CASSVGSSGNTEAFF.

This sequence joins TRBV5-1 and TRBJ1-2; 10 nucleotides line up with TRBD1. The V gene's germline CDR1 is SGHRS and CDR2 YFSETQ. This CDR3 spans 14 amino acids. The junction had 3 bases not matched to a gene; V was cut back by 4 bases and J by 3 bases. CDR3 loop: CASSPTGGYYGYTF. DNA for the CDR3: TGCGCCAGCAGCCCGACAGGGGGCTACTATGGCTACACCTTC.

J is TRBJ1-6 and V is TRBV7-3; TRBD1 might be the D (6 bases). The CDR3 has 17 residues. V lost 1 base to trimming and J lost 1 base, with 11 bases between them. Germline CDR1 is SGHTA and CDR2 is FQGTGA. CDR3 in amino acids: CASSLKGDGSYNSPLHF. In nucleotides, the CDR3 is TGTGCCAGCAGCTTAAAGGGGGACGGTTCCTATAATTCACCCCTCCACTTT.